This entry lists 21 T cell receptor beta chains sequenced from one sample in a study of blood T cells in healthy people across ages. A second PCR, run for about 7 to 11 cycles, used a sample-barcoded 5' primer plus a J-beta primer mix. TCRdb reanalysed the 5' RACE reads using MiXCR and keeps one entry per CDR3 protein. The sample yields about 580,000 distinct CDR3 sequences, roughly 48% seen once. The material sequenced was blood. The receptor set was obtained from a man older than 75 in good health.

V is TRBV12-3 or TRBV12-4 and J is TRBJ2-2; 8 bases agree with TRBD1. This CDR3 spans 17 amino acids. The J segment lost 6 bases and the V segment lost 6 bases, leaving 15 bases of the junction unmatched. This CDR3 reads CASSARTGGGQSGELFF. For the CDR3, the DNA is TGTGCCAGCAGCGCAAGAACAGGGGGTGGTCAGTCCGGGGAGCTGTTTTTT.

This rearrangement joins TRBV3-1 to TRBJ1-1; possibly TRBD1 for D (5 bases). The CDR3 covers 13 residues. Trimming took 0 bases from V and 7 from J, leaving 9 bases between them. Germline values: CDR1 LGHDT, CDR2 YNNKEL (reference sequence). CDR3 sequence: CASSQEGVGEAFF. The CDR3 DNA follows: TGTGCCAGCAGCCAAGAAGGGGTTGGTGAAGCTTTCTTT.

This clonotype showed up just a few times. V is TRBV20-1 and J is TRBJ2-7; no reliable D call. From germline, CDR1 is DFQATT and CDR2 SNEGSKA (reference sequence). V was clipped by 6 bases and J by 0 bases, with 21 bases between them. CDR3 length equals 16 residues. The DNA for the CDR3 is TGCAGTGCCCCCCTTTTCGCGATAAGGAGCTCCTACGAGCAGTACTTC. Its protein product is CSAPLFAIRSSYEQYF.

The genes are TRBV20-1 and TRBJ2-1, with D possibly called TRBD1 or TRBD2 (5 bases each). The V gene's germline CDR1 is DFQATT and CDR2 SNEGSKA (reference sequence). The CDR3 runs to 16 residues. With 2 bases removed from V and 4 bases from J, the gap between germline ends came to 18 bases. DNA of the CDR3: TGCAGTGCTAGAACAAATCGGGACGGTTCATACAATGAGCAGTTCTTC. The encoded protein is CSARTNRDGSYNEQFF.

V is TRBV6-5 and J is TRBJ1-2, with D perhaps matching TRBD1 (5 bases). CDR1 MNHEY and CDR2 SVGAGI come from the germline V gene. The V gene lost 5 bases and the J gene lost 0 bases, with 7 bases spanning the gap. This CDR3 spans 13 amino acids. This CDR3 is CASSAGTNYGYTF. The CDR3 nucleotides read TGTGCCAGCAGTGCAGGGACTAACTATGGCTACACCTTC.

This rearrangement joins TRBV6-5 to TRBJ2-5; D is unresolved. The germline V and J ends were trimmed by 2 bases and 5 bases, with 9 bases remaining between them. CDR1 is MNHEY, CDR2 SVGAGI, per germline. The CDR3 is 13 residues long. CDR3 sequence: CASSYGGVETQYF. The CDR3 bases are TGTGCCAGCAGTTACGGCGGTGTGGAGACCCAGTACTTC.

The chain combines TRBV7-9 with TRBJ2-6; unclear D gene. Trimming left V 1 base short and J 0 bases short, with 7 bases between. This CDR3 region has 16 residues. In germline, CDR1 is SEHNR, CDR2 FQNEAQ (reference sequence). The CDR3 DNA reads TGTGCCAGCAGCTTAGGGTCGGCCTCTGGGGCCAACGTCCTGACTTTC. It is translated as CASSLGSASGANVLTF.

This clonotype showed up many times. The V call is TRBV6-6, the J call TRBJ2-1, with D unresolved. Looked up from germline, CDR1 is MNHNY and CDR2 is SVGAGI (reference sequence). V lost 11 bases and J 0 bases, leaving 14 bases between the germline ends. The CDR3 totals 14 residues. The CDR3 coding sequence is TGTGCCCTTAGAGAGGCGAGCTCCTACAATGAGCAGTTCTTC. This sequence encodes CALREASSYNEQFF.

The chain uses TRBV4-3 and TRBJ2-7, with D uncertain. The CDR3 has 13 amino acids. The V end lost 2 bases, the J end lost 3 bases, and 8 bases lay between the germline ends. The germline gives CDR1 LGHNA, CDR2 YSLEER. CDR3 coding DNA: TGCGCCAGCAGCCAATCCCCTAACTACGAGCAGTACTTC. Its protein product is CASSQSPNYEQYF.

Turning to this clonotype: It may be a read error: a sequence one base away is much more abundant. V gene TRBV7-2 combines with J gene TRBJ2-4; D call uncertain. CDR3 length: 12 amino acids. Per the germline V gene, CDR1 is SGHTA and CDR2 is FQGNSA. The CDR3 protein is CASSQTKNSQYF. CDR3 bases: TGTGCCAGCAGCCAAACGAAAAACAGTCAGTACTTC.

The rearrangement links TRBV12-3 or TRBV12-4 to TRBJ2-4; D not certain. The CDR3 length is 15 residues. V was trimmed by 2 bases and J by 0 bases, leaving 8 bases between them. The CDR3 bases are TGTGCCAGCAGTTTAACTGCACTAGCCAAAAACATTCAGTACTTC. Its protein product is CASSLTALAKNIQYF.

The chain combines TRBV30 with TRBJ1-1; D remains ambiguous. The CDR3 runs 11 residues. Germline V CDR1 and CDR2: GTSNPN, SVGIG (reference sequence). The V end was cut by 2 bases, the J end by 8 bases, with 9 bases between. The CDR3 sequence is CAWSSLREAFF. CDR3 nucleotides: TGTGCCTGGAGTTCTCTGAGGGAAGCTTTCTTT.

This chain connects TRBV5-1 to TRBJ2-1; D is perhaps TRBD1 (6 bases). Germline V gene lookup returns CDR1 SGHRS and CDR2 YFSETQ. V gave up 4 bases and J gave up 4 bases, with 15 bases separating them. The CDR3 sequence is 15 residues long. The chain's CDR3 is CASSQTGTPYNEQFF. The CDR3, as DNA: TGCGCCAGCAGCCAAACCGGGACACCGTACAATGAGCAGTTCTTC.

This clonotype came up once. The chain joins TRBV25-1 to TRBJ2-5; no definite D call. V shed 1 base and J shed 3 bases, with 12 bases lying between them. This CDR3 contains 15 residues. Germline-derived CDR1 and CDR2 are MGHDK and SYGVNS. The DNA for the CDR3 is TGTGCCAGCAGTGAATTTCTGGGTCAGGAAGAGACCCAGTACTTC. This encodes CASSEFLGQEETQYF.

V usage is TRBV11-3 and J usage is TRBJ2-7, with D perhaps assigned TRBD1 or TRBD2 (5 bases each). Per the germline V gene, CDR1 is SGHNT and CDR2 is YENEEA. V lost 2 bases and J lost 3, with 14 bases in between. CDR3 size: 15 residues. The CDR3 DNA is TGTGCCAGCAGCTTATTCGGGGACGGGAACTACGAGCAGTACTTC. As protein: CASSLFGDGNYEQYF.

This chain uses TRBV12-3 or TRBV12-4 with TRBJ1-3, with D possibly TRBD1 on 6 matching bases. The CDR3 is 15 residues long. V dropped 6 bases and J dropped 0 bases, with 12 bases sitting between them. The CDR3 region has the DNA TGTGCCAGCAGCCGAAGGGGGGACTCTGGAAACACCATATATTTT. It translates to CASSRRGDSGNTIYF.

This clonotype came up a few times. V usage is TRBV29-1 and J usage is TRBJ2-7; 9 nucleotides match TRBD1. The junction had 6 bases not matched to a gene; V was cut back by 5 bases and J by 4 bases. Germline V gene lookup returns CDR1 SQVTM and CDR2 ANQGSEA. The CDR3 extends over 13 amino acids. The CDR3 DNA reads TGCAGCGTTACTAGGACAGGGGCGTACGAGCAGTACTTC. Translating it yields CSVTRTGAYEQYF.

V usage is TRBV2 and J usage is TRBJ2-7, with D tentatively TRBD2 (5 bases). The length of the CDR3 is 15 residues. The germline V gene has CDR1 SNHLY and CDR2 FYNNEI. V lost 7 bases and J 2 bases, leaving 18 bases between the germline ends. CDR3 sequence (DNA): TGTGCCAGCACTAGCCAACCACAATGGACCTACGAGCAGTACTTC. It codes for CASTSQPQWTYEQYF. Using reference TRBV2 and TRBJ2-7 for the parts outside the CDR3, the full variable domain is EPEVTQTPSHQVTQMGQEVILRCVPISNHLYFYWYRQILGQKVEFLVSFYNNEISEKSEIFDDQFSVERPDGSNFTLKIRSTKLEDSAMYFCASTSQPQWTYEQYFGPGTRLTVT.

This rearrangement joins TRBV12-3 or TRBV12-4 to TRBJ1-3, with 8 bases fitting TRBD1. V dropped 2 bases and J dropped 3; count of bases not matched to a gene: 3. CDR3 length: 15 amino acids. CDR3 in DNA: TGTGCCAGCAGTTTACAGGGGGCATTTGGAAACACCATATATTTT. This translates into CASSLQGAFGNTIYF.

A few counts support this clonotype. The V call is TRBV20-1, the J call TRBJ1-2; no clear D. The V end was cut by 2 bases, the J end by 8 bases, with 12 bases between. CDR1 DFQATT and CDR2 SNEGSKA come from the germline V gene (reference sequence). The CDR3 runs 12 residues. CDR3 loop: CSARPDPFGYTF. The CDR3 region has the DNA TGCAGTGCTAGACCTGATCCGTTCGGCTACACCTTC.

This clonotype showed up many times. The V call is TRBV6-5, the J call TRBJ2-2; 8 positions match TRBD1. Germline V gene lookup returns CDR1 MNHEY and CDR2 SVGAGI. Trimming removed 2 bases from V and 7 bases from J; junction bases left unmatched: 9. The CDR3 loop spans 16 amino acids. The CDR3 DNA sequence: TGTGCCAGCAGTTACCCCCCCAGGGGGCAGGACGGGGAGCTGTTTTTT. Translation: CASSYPPRGQDGELFF.